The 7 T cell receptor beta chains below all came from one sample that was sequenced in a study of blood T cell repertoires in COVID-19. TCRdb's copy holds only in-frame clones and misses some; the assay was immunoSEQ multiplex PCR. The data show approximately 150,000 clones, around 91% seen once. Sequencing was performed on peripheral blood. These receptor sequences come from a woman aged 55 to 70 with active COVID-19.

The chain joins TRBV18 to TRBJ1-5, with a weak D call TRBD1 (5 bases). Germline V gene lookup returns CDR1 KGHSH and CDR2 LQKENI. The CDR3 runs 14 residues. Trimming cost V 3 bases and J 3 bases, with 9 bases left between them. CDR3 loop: CASSPQGHNQPQHF. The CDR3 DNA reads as TGTGCCAGCTCACCTCAGGGCCACAATCAGCCCCAGCATTTT.

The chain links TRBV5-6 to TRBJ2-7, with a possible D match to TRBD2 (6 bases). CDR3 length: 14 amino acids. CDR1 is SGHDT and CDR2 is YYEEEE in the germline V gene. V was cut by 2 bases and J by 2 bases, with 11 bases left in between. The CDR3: CASSFTSTPYEQYF. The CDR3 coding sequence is TGTGCCAGCAGCTTCACTAGCACTCCCTACGAGCAGTACTTC.

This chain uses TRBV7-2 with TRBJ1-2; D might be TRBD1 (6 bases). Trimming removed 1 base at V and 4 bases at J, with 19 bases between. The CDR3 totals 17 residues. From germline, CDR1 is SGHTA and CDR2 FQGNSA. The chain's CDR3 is CASSLGVTGLSRYGYTF. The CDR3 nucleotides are TGTGCCAGCAGCTTAGGGGTAACAGGGCTTTCACGCTATGGCTACACCTTC.

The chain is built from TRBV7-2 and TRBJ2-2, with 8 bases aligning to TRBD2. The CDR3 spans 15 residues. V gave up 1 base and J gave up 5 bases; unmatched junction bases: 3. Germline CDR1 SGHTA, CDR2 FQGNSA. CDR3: CASSLVSSGTGELFF. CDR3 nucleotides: TGTGCCAGCAGCTTAGTCTCTAGCGGGACCGGGGAGCTGTTTTTT.

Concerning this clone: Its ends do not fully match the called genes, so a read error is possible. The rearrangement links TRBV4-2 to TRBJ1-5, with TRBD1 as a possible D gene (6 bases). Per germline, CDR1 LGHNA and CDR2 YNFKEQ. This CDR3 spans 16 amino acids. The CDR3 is CASSQDSGAFNQPQHF. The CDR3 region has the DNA TGTGCCAGCAGCCAAGATTCAGGGGCATTCAATCAACCCCAGCATTTT.

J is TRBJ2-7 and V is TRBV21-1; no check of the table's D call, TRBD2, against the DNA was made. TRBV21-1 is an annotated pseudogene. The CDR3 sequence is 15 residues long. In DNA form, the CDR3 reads TGTGCCAGCAGCAAAGGGAAAGGGGGGGGCTACGAGCAGTACTTC. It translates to CASSKGKGGGYEQYF.

The CDR3: CASSQDPASSYNSPLHF. The DNA of the CDR3 is TGTGCCAGCAGCCAAGATCCAGCGAGCTCCTATAATTCACCCCTCCACTTT. The rearrangement uses TRBV4-2 and TRBJ1-6; D unclear. The CDR3 length is 17 residues. Trimming stripped 0 bases from V and 0 bases from J, with 9 bases between. Germline assignment: CDR1 LGHNA and CDR2 YNFKEQ.